This TCR beta chain derives from a study of cytomegalovirus exposure and HLA in healthy donors. Study findings and constraints: The study designated about 180 TCR beta chains cytomegalovirus-associated. Some highly shared sequence variants likely arose as a pipeline artifact.

Germline trimming cut 1 base from V and 0 bases from J; bases unmatched to any gene: 3. CDR1 and CDR2 (germline): SGHVS, FQNEAQ. The CDR3 has 15 amino acids. PCR employed 60 Vbeta and 13 Jbeta primers. Clones were read by immunoSEQ multiplex PCR, and TCRdb kept only the in-frame ones, dropping some. The repertoire has approximately 220,000 clones, more than 80% of them found once; the top ten carry 2.9%. Of note for this clone: No antigen is known for it.

The sequenced sample consisted of PBMCs. This chain uses TRBV7-8 with TRBJ2-7; 7 nucleotides agree with TRBD1. The TCR originated in a man aged 25 to 40 in good health and CMV-seronegative. The CDR3 DNA reads as TGTGCCAGCAGCTTAGATACAGGGGCCTCCTACGAGCAGTACTTC. This gives the protein CASSLDTGASYEQYF.